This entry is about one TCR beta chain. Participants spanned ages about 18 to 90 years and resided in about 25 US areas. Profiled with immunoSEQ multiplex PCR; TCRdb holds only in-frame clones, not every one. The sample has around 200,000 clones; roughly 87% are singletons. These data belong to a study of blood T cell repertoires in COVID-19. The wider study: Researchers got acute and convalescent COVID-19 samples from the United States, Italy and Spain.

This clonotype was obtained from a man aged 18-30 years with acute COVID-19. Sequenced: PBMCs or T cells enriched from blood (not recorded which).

CDR3 sequence reads: CASSVGSSNQPQHF. The DNA of the CDR3 is TGTGCCAGCAGCGTGGGGAGTAGCAATCAGCCCCAGCATTTT. The chain carries TRBV9 and TRBJ1-5; no clear D gene. The CDR3 extends over 14 amino acids. The germline V and J ends were trimmed by 2 bases and 0 bases, with 6 bases remaining between them. Germline values: CDR1 SGDLS, CDR2 YYNGEE.